These 18 T cell receptor beta chains were sequenced from one sample in a study of blood T cell repertoires in COVID-19. This table comes from immunoSEQ multiplex PCR, and its TCRdb copy is limited to in-frame clones, with some not included. The sample gives some 20,000 clones, 86% of which show up once; about 4% is in the top ten. Sequenced input: peripheral blood. These receptors came from a man aged 50 or older with active COVID-19.

The chain recombines TRBV30 with TRBJ1-4; 8 bases line up with TRBD1. The CDR3 is 16 residues long. With V trimmed by 0 bases and J by 2 bases, 5 bases remained unmatched. Germline V gene lookup returns CDR1 GTSNPN and CDR2 SVGIG (reference sequence). The CDR3 nucleotides are TGTGCCTGGAGTGTGGCAGGGGGCTGGACTAATGAAAAACTGTTTTTT. This sequence encodes CAWSVAGGWTNEKLFF.

J is TRBJ2-1 and V is TRBV2; TRBD1 agrees at 9 bases. J gave up 4 bases and V 6 bases, and 10 bases lay outside the gene matches. CDR3 size: 16 residues. Germline CDR1 and CDR2: SNHLY and FYNNEI. CDR3: CASRYPRDRAYNEQFF. CDR3 nucleotides: TGTGCCAGCAGATATCCCAGGGACAGGGCATACAATGAGCAGTTCTTC. Complete variable domain (other parts from reference TRBV2 and TRBJ2-1): EPEVTQTPSHQVTQMGQEVILRCVPISNHLYFYWYRQILGQKVEFLVSFYNNEISEKSEIFDDQFSVERPDGSNFTLKIRSTKLEDSAMYFCASRYPRDRAYNEQFFGPGTRLTVL.

V gene TRBV5-6 combines with J gene TRBJ1-4, with D hard to call. Trimming removed 4 bases from V and 0 bases from J, with 7 bases in between. In germline, CDR1 is SGHDT, CDR2 YYEEEE. The CDR3 consists of 14 residues. CDR3: CASSPGPTNEKLFF. DNA for the CDR3: TGTGCCAGCAGCCCTGGGCCAACTAATGAAAAACTGTTTTTT.

The chain recombines TRBV27 with TRBJ1-2; 11 bases fit TRBD1. The V and J ends lost 3 bases and 5 bases, in that order; junction bases with no gene match: 8. The CDR3 loop spans 16 amino acids. Germline V gene data show CDR1 as MNHEY and CDR2 as SMNVEV (reference sequence). The CDR3 sequence: CASSFHGQGAEYGYTF. The CDR3 DNA reads as TGTGCCAGCAGTTTTCATGGACAGGGGGCAGAGTATGGCTACACCTTC.

This rearrangement joins TRBV5-1 to TRBJ2-1, with D possibly being TRBD2 (5 bases). This CDR3 is built from 15 residues. Germline V gene lookup returns CDR1 SGHRS and CDR2 YFSETQ. Trimming left V 1 base short and J 7 bases short, with 15 bases between. CDR3 DNA sequence: TGCGCCAGCAGCTTGTCCGGGGTAGTGGGTAATGAGCAGTTCTTC. This codes for CASSLSGVVGNEQFF.

V usage is TRBV19 and J usage is TRBJ2-3; 10 bases line up with TRBD2. Germline values: CDR1 LNHDA, CDR2 SQIVND (reference sequence). Losses at the gene ends were 8 bases for V and 1 base for J; bases not matched to a gene: 9. This CDR3 is 16 amino acids long. The CDR3: CASHSLGTSGTDTQYF. CDR3 coding DNA: TGTGCCAGTCACTCGTTGGGGACTAGCGGCACAGATACGCAGTATTTT. The variable domain in full, with the rest retrieved from reference TRBV19 and TRBJ2-3, is DGGITQSPKYLFRKEGQNVTLSCEQNLNHDAMYWYRQDPGQGLRLIYYSQIVNDFQKGDIAEGYSVSREKKESFPLTVTSAQKNPTAFYLCASHSLGTSGTDTQYFGPGTRLTVL.

This chain links TRBV7-2 with TRBJ2-2; 7 nucleotides match TRBD1. Germline trimming cut 5 bases from V and 5 bases from J; bases unmatched to any gene: 8. Germline CDR1 is SGHTA and CDR2 is FQGNSA. The length of the CDR3 is 15 residues. The CDR3 DNA reads TGTGCCAGCAGCCGTACCATACAGGGGACCGGGGAGCTGTTTTTT. This sequence encodes CASSRTIQGTGELFF.

The J gene is TRBJ2-3, the V gene TRBV29-1; a possible D gene is TRBD1 (5 bases). Trimming removed 7 bases from V and 4 bases from J, with 18 bases in between. Germline CDR1 reads SQVTM; CDR2 reads ANQGSEA. This CDR3 comprises 14 residues. CDR3 region: CSALGPGSSDTQYF. Here the CDR3 DNA reads TGCAGCGCTCTGGGGCCGGGCAGCTCAGATACGCAGTATTTT.

This chain uses TRBV4-3 with TRBJ2-7, with 10 bases fitting TRBD2. Looked up from germline, CDR1 is LGHNA and CDR2 is YSLEER. The CDR3 has 18 residues. Trimming removed 0 bases from V and 5 bases from J; junction bases left unmatched: 13. The CDR3 DNA reads TGCGCCAGCAGCCAAGAGCCAGCGGGGGGGCCGGGATTCAACGAGCAGTACTTC. The encoded protein is CASSQEPAGGPGFNEQYF.

V usage is TRBV7-3 and J usage is TRBJ2-7; D possibly corresponds to TRBD2 (5 bases). This CDR3 spans 13 amino acids. Germline CDR1 and CDR2: SGHTA and FQGTGA. V was trimmed by 3 bases and J by 3 bases, leaving 9 bases between them. CDR3 in DNA: TGTGCCAGCAGCTTTTTCCGGGGCTACGAGCAGTACTTC. Amino acids: CASSFFRGYEQYF.

The CDR3 loop is CASSRTTGTGELFF. CDR3 bases: TGTGCCAGCAGCCGGACGACAGGGACCGGGGAGCTGTTTTTT. This sequence joins TRBV9 and TRBJ2-2; 7 bases agree with TRBD1. This CDR3 spans 14 amino acids. Germline trimming cut 4 bases from V and 5 bases from J; bases unmatched to any gene: 5. Germline V gene sequence: CDR1 SGDLS, CDR2 YYNGEE.

The chain combines TRBV4-3 with TRBJ2-7; D might be TRBD2 (5 bases). V was pared by 0 bases and J by 7 bases, with 10 bases between. The CDR3 contains 13 residues. Germline assignment: CDR1 LGHNA and CDR2 YSLEER. CDR3 residues: CASSQEGWEEQYF. Here the CDR3 DNA reads TGCGCCAGCAGCCAAGAAGGCTGGGAGGAGCAGTACTTC.

In nucleotides, the CDR3 is TGTGCCAGTAGTATCTCCGCTCGCCGCCATGCTCTCCCAGCCCAGTACTTC. It codes for CASSISARRHALPAQYF. The V and J genes are TRBV19 and TRBJ2-5; D remains ambiguous. The CDR3 contains 17 residues. Trimming cost V 3 bases and J 9 bases, with 26 bases left between them. Germline V CDR1 and CDR2: LNHDA, SQIVND (reference sequence).

This chain links TRBV20-1 with TRBJ2-7; 9 bases are a match to TRBD1. V was pared by 6 bases and J by 10 bases, with 7 bases of the junction left unmatched. The CDR3 runs to 11 residues. Germline V gene data show CDR1 as DFQATT and CDR2 as SNEGSKA (reference sequence). The CDR3 bases are TGCAGTGCGGAGGGACAGGGTGACCAGTACTTC. The encoded protein is CSAEGQGDQYF.

V is TRBV4-1 and J is TRBJ2-7, with 11 bases matching TRBD2. J was trimmed by 3 bases and V by 1 base; bases with no gene match: 8. This CDR3 spans 17 amino acids. The V gene's germline CDR1 is MGHRA and CDR2 YSYEKL. The CDR3 loop is CASSQASGGPPIYEQYF. DNA of the CDR3: TGCGCCAGCAGCCAAGCTAGCGGGGGGCCGCCTATCTACGAGCAGTACTTC.

This chain uses TRBV9 with TRBJ2-5; 7 bases line up with TRBD1. The CDR3 covers 14 residues. CDR1 SGDLS and CDR2 YYNGEE come from the germline V gene. Trimming removed 0 bases from V and 9 bases from J; junction bases left unmatched: 8. The CDR3 DNA reads TGTGCCAGCAGCGTAGGGACCACAGGGGCGGCCCAGTACTTC. It encodes CASSVGTTGAAQYF.

The chain joins TRBV13 to TRBJ1-1; 11 bases map to TRBD1. In germline, CDR1 is PRHDT, CDR2 FYEKMQ (reference sequence). V shed 5 bases and J 4 bases; nucleotides not matched to a gene: 6. The CDR3 has 15 amino acids. CDR3 in amino acids: CASSLGTGGITEAFF. For the CDR3, the DNA is TGTGCCAGCAGCCTTGGGACAGGGGGAATCACTGAAGCTTTCTTT.

The chain couples TRBV4-2 to TRBJ1-2; TRBD1 aligns across 9 bases. The junction had 3 bases not matched to a gene; V was cut back by 1 base and J by 6 bases. Germline values: CDR1 LGHNA, CDR2 YNFKEQ. There are 14 residues in the CDR3. The DNA for the CDR3 is TGTGCCAGCAGCCAAGGTTGGGACAGGGATGGCTACACCTTC. As protein: CASSQGWDRDGYTF.